The 20 T cell receptor beta chains in this list originate from one sample, sequenced in a study of shared clonotypes between healthy human individuals. Sequencing was performed with immunoSEQ multiplex PCR; in TCRdb, only in-frame clones are kept and a portion is missing. The top ten hold more than 1.5% of the sample, which has about 660,000 clones, roughly 70% seen once. Sequencing was carried out using memory CD4+ T cells sorted from blood. Documented subset: CD45RA-negative fraction. All receptors come from a woman aged 30 to 39 in good health.

The chain has TRBV5-4 and TRBJ1-2, with TRBD1 as a possible D gene (6 bases). CDR3 size: 16 residues. Trimming removed 6 bases at V and 7 bases at J, with 25 bases between. Germline assignment: CDR1 SGHNT and CDR2 YYREEE (reference sequence). The CDR3 region is CASNGGQGGFNIGYTF. CDR3 nucleotide sequence: TGTGCCAGCAACGGGGGGCAGGGAGGGTTTAATATTGGCTACACCTTC.

The chain carries TRBV29-1 and TRBJ2-3; D is unclear. This CDR3 spans 14 amino acids. The V gene lost 4 bases and the J gene lost 8 bases, with 19 bases spanning the gap. Per the germline V gene, CDR1 is SQVTM and CDR2 is ANQGSEA. The CDR3 spells CSVVGSVTVGTQYF. The CDR3, as DNA: TGCAGCGTTGTAGGCTCTGTTACGGTGGGTACGCAGTATTTT.

This clone showed up many times. The chain combines TRBV19 with TRBJ2-7, with 8 bases identical to TRBD2. This CDR3 has 15 residues. Per germline, CDR1 LNHDA and CDR2 SQIVND (reference sequence). Losses at the gene ends were 4 bases for V and 3 bases for J; bases not matched to a gene: 8. CDR3 protein: CASSKGLEVGYEQYF. In DNA, the CDR3 is TGTGCCAGTAGTAAGGGACTAGAAGTAGGCTACGAGCAGTACTTC.

V gene TRBV11-1 combines with J gene TRBJ2-2; D possibly matches TRBD1 or TRBD2 (6 bases each). CDR3 length equals 14 residues. Trimming took off 3 bases at V and 7 bases at J, with 12 bases between the two ends. Germline V gene data show CDR1 as SGHAT and CDR2 as FQDESV (reference sequence). The CDR3 is CASSFGGGVGELFF. CDR3 in DNA: TGTGCCAGCAGCTTCGGAGGGGGTGTCGGGGAGCTGTTTTTT.

CDR3 sequence: CASSWGGAGNQPQHF. The CDR3 DNA reads TGTGCCAGCAGCTGGGGCGGGGCTGGCAATCAGCCCCAGCATTTT. This rearrangement joins TRBV5-6 to TRBJ1-5; D perhaps matches TRBD1 (5 bases). Trimming shortened V by 3 bases and J by 2 bases, and 12 bases separated the two germline ends. CDR1 and CDR2 (germline): SGHDT, YYEEEE. The length of the CDR3 is 15 residues.

There are many counts of this clone. The chain combines TRBV18 with TRBJ2-7; 9 bases are shared with TRBD1. The CDR3 covers 16 residues. V lost 1 base to trimming and J lost 2 bases; unmatched junction nucleotides: 6. CDR1 KGHSH and CDR2 LQKENI come from the germline V gene. The chain's CDR3 is CASSPQETGGPYEQYF. The CDR3, as DNA: TGTGCCAGCTCACCACAGGAGACAGGGGGGCCCTACGAGCAGTACTTC.

Comment on this clone: At the DNA level, this CDR3 is encoded by other sequences in the same sample as well. The V gene is TRBV5-4, the J gene TRBJ2-5; D uncertain. The germline V gene has CDR1 SGHNT and CDR2 YYREEE (reference sequence). This CDR3 has 13 amino acids. Trimming cost V 2 bases and J 2 bases, with 7 bases left between them. CDR3 DNA: TGTGCCAGCAGCTTACAAGGGCAAGAGACCCAGTACTTC. Translating it yields CASSLQGQETQYF.

The J gene is TRBJ1-2, the V gene TRBV9; 7 bases line up with TRBD1. The CDR3 runs 14 residues. J gave up 4 bases and V 4 bases, and 7 bases lay outside the gene matches. Looked up from germline, CDR1 is SGDLS and CDR2 is YYNGEE. The CDR3 loop reads CASSYGGTAYGYTF. In nucleotides, the CDR3 is TGTGCCAGCAGCTACGGGGGGACAGCCTATGGCTACACCTTC.

CDR3 sequence (DNA): TGTGCCAGCAGCTTGATAGCGGGAGGGGACGAGCAGTACTTC. Its protein is CASSLIAGGDEQYF. This rearrangement joins TRBV7-2 to TRBJ2-7; 11 bases match TRBD2. Germline lookup yields CDR1 SGHTA and CDR2 FQGNSA. CDR3 length: 14 residues. The ends lost 3 bases at V and 5 bases at J; junction bases unmatched: 3.

Ten or more counts support this clone. The J gene is TRBJ2-7, the V gene TRBV6-6; TRBD1 agrees at 8 bases. Germline CDR1 is MNHNY and CDR2 is SVGAGI (reference sequence). V lost 2 bases to trimming and J lost 2 bases; unmatched junction nucleotides: 5. The CDR3 totals 15 residues. The CDR3 DNA follows: TGTGCCAGCAGTTACACCCAGGGGGCAGCCTACGAGCAGTACTTC. It is translated as CASSYTQGAAYEQYF.

The V gene is TRBV6-6, the J gene TRBJ1-1, with D possibly being TRBD1 (5 bases). V lost 7 bases and J lost 4, with 13 bases in between. This CDR3 spans 13 amino acids. The germline V gene has CDR1 MNHNY and CDR2 SVGAGI (reference sequence). This CDR3 reads CASKPGEGTEAFF. The DNA of the CDR3 is TGTGCCAGCAAACCGGGGGAGGGCACTGAAGCTTTCTTT.

This chain links TRBV19 with TRBJ2-1; 14 bases fit TRBD2. CDR1 and CDR2 from the germline V gene are LNHDA and SQIVND (reference sequence). This CDR3 region has 16 residues. The V segment lost 6 bases and the J segment 6 bases; nucleotides outside the gene matches: 7. The CDR3 nucleotides are TGTGCCAGTAGGACTAGCGGGAGGGGAGGGCCCAATGAGCAGTTCTTC. It codes for CASRTSGRGGPNEQFF. The variable domain in full, with the rest retrieved from reference TRBV19 and TRBJ2-1, is DGGITQSPKYLFRKEGQNVTLSCEQNLNHDAMYWYRQDPGQGLRLIYYSQIVNDFQKGDIAEGYSVSREKKESFPLTVTSAQKNPTAFYLCASRTSGRGGPNEQFFGPGTRLTVL.

This rearrangement joins TRBV29-1 to TRBJ1-1, with D uncertain. The CDR3 covers 12 residues. Trimming removed 7 bases from V and 10 bases from J, with 19 bases in between. Germline CDR1 is SQVTM and CDR2 is ANQGSEA. The DNA for the CDR3 is TGCAGCGCGGAACAAGCTAGTTTTGGAGCTTTCTTT. It translates to CSAEQASFGAFF.

This clone was detected ten times or more. CDR3 in amino acids: CASSQDLTGGGTGELFF. CDR3 DNA sequence: TGCGCCAGCAGCCAAGATTTGACAGGGGGAGGAACCGGGGAGCTGTTTTTT. The chain combines TRBV4-1 with TRBJ2-2; TRBD1 agrees at 9 bases. CDR3 length equals 17 residues. Germline trimming cut 0 bases from V and 5 bases from J; bases unmatched to any gene: 7. Germline CDR1 reads MGHRA; CDR2 reads YSYEKL.

This clone has a handful of counts. The chain employs TRBV5-1 and TRBJ1-5; D call uncertain. Germline V gene data show CDR1 as SGHRS and CDR2 as YFSETQ. The V and J ends lost 1 base and 7 bases respectively, with 12 bases between them. The CDR3 runs to 14 residues. CDR3 in DNA: TGCGCCAGCAGCTTGTGGAGCCCTGACCAGCCCCAGCATTTT. Its protein product is CASSLWSPDQPQHF.

The genes are TRBV2 and TRBJ1-1; no reliable D call. V lost 7 bases and J 0 bases, leaving 15 bases between the germline ends. The CDR3 runs 15 residues. CDR1 is SNHLY and CDR2 is FYNNEI in the germline V gene. CDR3 bases: TGTGCCAGCACGCAGCAGATGATCATGAACACTGAAGCTTTCTTT. Encoded protein: CASTQQMIMNTEAFF.

The V and J genes are TRBV5-4 and TRBJ2-7; D remains unclear. From germline, CDR1 is SGHNT and CDR2 YYREEE (reference sequence). The V and J ends lost 0 bases and 0 bases respectively, with 10 bases between them. The CDR3 spans 15 residues. This CDR3 is CASSLGLQLSYEQYF. The CDR3 DNA sequence: TGTGCCAGCAGCTTGGGACTGCAACTCTCCTACGAGCAGTACTTC.

CDR3 amino acids: CASSSPGTEETQYF. The CDR3 DNA reads as TGCGCCAGCAGCTCCCCCGGGACAGAAGAGACCCAGTACTTC. This sequence joins TRBV5-1 and TRBJ2-5; 7 bases map to TRBD1. V lost 3 bases, J lost 3 bases, and 5 bases stayed unmatched. CDR3 length equals 14 residues. Germline loops: CDR1 SGHRS, CDR2 YFSETQ. Using reference TRBV5-1 and TRBJ2-5 for the parts outside the CDR3, the full variable domain is KAGVTQTPRYLIKTRGQQVTLSCSPISGHRSVSWYQQTPGQGLQFLFEYFSETQRNKGNFPGRFSGRQFSNSRSEMNVSTLELGDSALYLCASSSPGTEETQYFGPGTRLLVL.

The chain has TRBV7-3 and TRBJ2-1, with TRBD2 matching over 7 bases. Germline V gene data show CDR1 as SGHTA and CDR2 as FQGTGA. Losses at the gene ends were 5 bases for V and 7 bases for J; bases not matched to a gene: 5. CDR3 length equals 13 residues. The CDR3 DNA is TGTGCCAGCAGCCCCGGACTAGTAAATGAGCAGTTCTTC. Translated, it gives CASSPGLVNEQFF. The full variable domain, with the rest looked up from reference TRBV7-3 and TRBJ2-1, is GAGVSQTPSNKVTEKGKYVELRCDPISGHTALYWYRQSLGQGPEFLIYFQGTGAADDSGLPNDRFFAVRPEGSVSTLKIQRTERGDSAVYLCASSPGLVNEQFFGPGTRLTVL.

The chain links TRBV5-1 to TRBJ2-6; no clear D gene. The CDR3 is made up of 16 amino acids. The germline V and J ends were trimmed by 2 bases and 3 bases, with 12 bases remaining between them. Germline V gene data show CDR1 as SGHRS and CDR2 as YFSETQ. DNA of the CDR3: TGCGCCAGCAGCTTCTCAGGTTCAGTTGGGGCCAACGTCCTGACTTTC. This sequence encodes CASSFSGSVGANVLTF. The variable domain in full, with the rest retrieved from reference TRBV5-1 and TRBJ2-6, is KAGVTQTPRYLIKTRGQQVTLSCSPISGHRSVSWYQQTPGQGLQFLFEYFSETQRNKGNFPGRFSGRQFSNSRSEMNVSTLELGDSALYLCASSFSGSVGANVLTFGAGSRLTVL.